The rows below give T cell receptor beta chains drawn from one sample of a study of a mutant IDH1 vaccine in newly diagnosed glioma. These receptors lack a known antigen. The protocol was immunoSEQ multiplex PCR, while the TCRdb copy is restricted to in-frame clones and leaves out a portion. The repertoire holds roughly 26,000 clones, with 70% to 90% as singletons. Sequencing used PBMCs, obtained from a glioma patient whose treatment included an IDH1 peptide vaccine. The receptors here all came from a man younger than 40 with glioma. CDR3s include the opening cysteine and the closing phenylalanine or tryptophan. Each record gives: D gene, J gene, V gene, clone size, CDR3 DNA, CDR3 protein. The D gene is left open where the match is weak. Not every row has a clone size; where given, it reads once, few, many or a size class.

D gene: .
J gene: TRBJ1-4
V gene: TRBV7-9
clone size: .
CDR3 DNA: TGTGCCAGCAGCTCAGGGGACCCTAATGAAAAACTGTTTTTT
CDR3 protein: CASSSGDPNEKLFF

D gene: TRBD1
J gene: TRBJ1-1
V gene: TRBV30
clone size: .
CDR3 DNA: TGTGCCTGGGGACAGGGGGCCACTGAAGCTTTCTTT
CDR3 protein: CAWGQGATEAFF

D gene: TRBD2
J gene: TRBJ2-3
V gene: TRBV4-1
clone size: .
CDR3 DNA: TGCGCCAGCAGCCCTCTAGCGGGGGGTGGCGATACGCAGTATTTT
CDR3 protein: CASSPLAGGGDTQYF

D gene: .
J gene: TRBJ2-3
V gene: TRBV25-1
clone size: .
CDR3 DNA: TGTGCCAGCAGTGAATCCCACGCAGATACGCAGTATTTT
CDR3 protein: CASSESHADTQYF

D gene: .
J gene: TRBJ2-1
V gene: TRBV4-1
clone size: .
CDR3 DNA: TGCGCCAGCAGCCAAGATCGTAGTGGGGGCAATGAGCAGTTCTTC
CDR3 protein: CASSQDRSGGNEQFF

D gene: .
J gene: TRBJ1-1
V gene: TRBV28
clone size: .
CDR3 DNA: TGTGCCAGCAGGAGTGGACAGCGGATGAACACTGAAGCTTTCTTT
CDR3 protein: CASRSGQRMNTEAFF

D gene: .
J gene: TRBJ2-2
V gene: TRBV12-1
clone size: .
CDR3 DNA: TGTGCCAGCAGCCCCTCCAAACAGGGGGCAGGGGCCGGGGAGCTGTTTTTT
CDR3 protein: CASSPSKQGAGAGELFF

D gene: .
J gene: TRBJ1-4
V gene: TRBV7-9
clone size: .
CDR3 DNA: TGTGCCAGCAGCTCAACCTATGACAGGTCCCCTGAAAAACTGTTTTTT
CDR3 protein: CASSSTYDRSPEKLFF

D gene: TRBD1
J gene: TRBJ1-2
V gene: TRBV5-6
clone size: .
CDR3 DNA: TGTGCCAGCAGCTTTAAAGGTTCGACAGGGGCTCTCCTCTTCTATGGCTACACCTTC
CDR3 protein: CASSFKGSTGALLFYGYTF

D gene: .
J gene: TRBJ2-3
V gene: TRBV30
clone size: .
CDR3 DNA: TGTGCCTGGAGACCCCCTCCCAGACGGGATACGCAGTATTTT
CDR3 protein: CAWRPPPRRDTQYF

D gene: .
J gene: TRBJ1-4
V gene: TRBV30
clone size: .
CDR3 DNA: TGTGCCTGGAGTGTATCTGGACTTGAAAAACTGTTTTTT
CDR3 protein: CAWSVSGLEKLFF

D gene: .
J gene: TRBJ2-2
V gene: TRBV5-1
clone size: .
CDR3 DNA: TGCGCCAGCAGCTTGGGCCGTAGTTGGGGACGGAACACCGGGGAGCTGTTTTTT
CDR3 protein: CASSLGRSWGRNTGELFF

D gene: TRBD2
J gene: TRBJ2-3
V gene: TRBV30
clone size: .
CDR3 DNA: TGTGCCTGGAGTGGGGTGGGGGGGACAGATACGCAGTATTTT
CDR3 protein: CAWSGVGGTDTQYF

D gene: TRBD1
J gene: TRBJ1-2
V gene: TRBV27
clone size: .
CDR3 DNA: TGTGCCAGCAGTTTATCTCCGGGACAGGGGAACTATGGCTACACCTTC
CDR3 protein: CASSLSPGQGNYGYTF

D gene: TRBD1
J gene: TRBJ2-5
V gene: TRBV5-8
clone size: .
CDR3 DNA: TGTGCCAGCAGCATACAAAGACAGGGTTTGGGGTACTTC
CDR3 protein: CASSIQRQGLGYF

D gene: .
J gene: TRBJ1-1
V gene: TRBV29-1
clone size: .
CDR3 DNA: TGCAGCGTTACCCCACTACACGGATTTGAAGCTTTCTTT
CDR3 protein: CSVTPLHGFEAFF

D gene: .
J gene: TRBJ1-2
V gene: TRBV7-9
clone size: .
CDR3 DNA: TGTGCCAGCAGCCCGTACCCTAACTATGGCTACACCTTC
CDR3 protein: CASSPYPNYGYTF

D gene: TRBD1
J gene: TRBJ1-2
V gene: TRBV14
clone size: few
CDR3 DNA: TGTGCCAGCAGCTCCAGAGGAGTAGGGGGCGGCTATGGCTACACCTTC
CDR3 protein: CASSSRGVGGGYGYTF

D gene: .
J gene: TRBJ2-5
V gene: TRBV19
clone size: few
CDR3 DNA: TGTGCCAGTAGTCAGGGATGGGAGACCCAGTACTTC
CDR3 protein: CASSQGWETQYF

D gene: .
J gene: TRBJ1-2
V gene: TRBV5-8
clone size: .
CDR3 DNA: TGTGCCAGCAGCCCTCGGGGAGTCGCCTATGGCTACACCTTC
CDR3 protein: CASSPRGVAYGYTF

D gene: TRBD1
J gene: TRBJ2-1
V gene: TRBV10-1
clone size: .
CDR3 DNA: TGCGCCAGCAGTGAGGCCCCGACAGGGGGCGTTCACAATGAGCAGTTCTTC
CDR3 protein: CASSEAPTGGVHNEQFF

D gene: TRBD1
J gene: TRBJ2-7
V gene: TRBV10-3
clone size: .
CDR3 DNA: TGTGCCATCAGTGAGGAGACAGGGGAGAATAAGCAGTACTTC
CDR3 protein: CAISEETGENKQYF

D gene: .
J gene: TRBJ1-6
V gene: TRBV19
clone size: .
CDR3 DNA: TGTGCCAGTAGTATAAGTGGGGAATCACCCCTCCACTTT
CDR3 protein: CASSISGESPLHF

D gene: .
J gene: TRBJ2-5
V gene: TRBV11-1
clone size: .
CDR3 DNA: TGTGCCAGCAGCTACCGACCGGACCAAGAGACCCAGTACTTC
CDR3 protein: CASSYRPDQETQYF

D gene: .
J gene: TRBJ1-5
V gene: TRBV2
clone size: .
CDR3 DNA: TGTGCCAGCAGTTTCATGGCAGGCAATCAGCCCCAGCATTTT
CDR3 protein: CASSFMAGNQPQHF